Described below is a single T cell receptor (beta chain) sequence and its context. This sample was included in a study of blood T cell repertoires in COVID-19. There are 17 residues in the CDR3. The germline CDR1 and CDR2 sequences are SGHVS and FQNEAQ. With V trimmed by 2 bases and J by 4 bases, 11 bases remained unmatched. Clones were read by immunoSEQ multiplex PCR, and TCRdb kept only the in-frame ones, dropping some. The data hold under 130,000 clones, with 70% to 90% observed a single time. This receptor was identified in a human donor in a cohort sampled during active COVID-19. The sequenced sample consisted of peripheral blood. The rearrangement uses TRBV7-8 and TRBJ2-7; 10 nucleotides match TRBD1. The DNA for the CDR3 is TGTGCCAGCAGCTTACGGTTTGGACAGGGGGGAATATACGAGCAGTACTTC. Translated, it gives CASSLRFGQGGIYEQYF.